The sequence of this TCR beta chain was determined in a study of T cell responses to AZD1222 COVID-19 vaccine. Looked up from germline, CDR1 is LNHDA and CDR2 is SQIVND (reference sequence). The CDR3 consists of 13 residues. V lost 3 bases and J 7 bases, leaving 10 bases between the germline ends. Libraries were prepared by immunoSEQ multiplex PCR; TCRdb keeps only in-frame clonotypes and omits some of them. The table records under 150,000 clones, approximately 92% of them present only once. Sequencing was performed on peripheral blood, taken 28 days after the second AZD1222 dose. This chain joins TRBV19 and TRBJ1-5, with unresolved D. This sequence originates from an adult who received the AZD1222 COVID-19 vaccine. CDR3 nucleotides: TGTGCCAGTAGTATGGCCCCCAACCAGCCCCAGCATTTT. This codes for CASSMAPNQPQHF.